The 5 T cell receptor beta chains reported below all come from one sample, sequenced in a study of blood T cells in healthy people across ages. With a J-beta primer mix and a sample-barcoded 5' primer, a second PCR ran about 6 to 11 cycles. TCRdb analysed the 5' RACE reads with MiXCR anew, one entry per CDR3 protein. This sample has approximately 400,000 distinct CDR3 sequences, with 45% to 60% found just once. Material: blood. These TCRs come from a man in his sixties in good health.

V and J are TRBV7-9 and TRBJ2-2; TRBD2 agrees at 7 bases. From germline, CDR1 is SEHNR and CDR2 FQNEAQ (reference sequence). This CDR3 is built from 13 residues. The V segment lost 5 bases and the J segment 7 bases; nucleotides outside the gene matches: 4. This CDR3 is CASSPWTSGELFF. The CDR3 DNA reads TGTGCCAGCAGCCCCTGGACTAGCGGGGAGCTGTTTTTT.

A word on this clonotype: Sequence at one end of the junction differs from germline and may be a read error. The V gene is TRBV19, the J gene TRBJ2-7; D uncertain. From germline, CDR1 is LNHDA and CDR2 SQIVND (reference sequence). The CDR3 covers 15 residues. In DNA, the CDR3 is TGTGCTAGTAGTCTTAAACCGGACCCTTTCTACGAGCAGTACTTC. Amino acids: CASSLKPDPFYEQYF. The full variable domain, in which reference TRBV19 and TRBJ2-7 provide the parts outside the CDR3, is DGGITQSPKYLFRKEGQNVTLSCEQNLNHDAMYWYRQDPGQGLRLIYYSQIVNDFQKGDIAEGYSVSREKKESFPLTVTSAQKNPTAFYLCASSLKPDPFYEQYFGPGTRLTVT.

The gene calls are TRBV7-6 and TRBJ2-1; 8 bases align to TRBD2. V lost 2 bases and J lost 7; bases outside the gene matches: 10. Germline values: CDR1 SGHVS, CDR2 FNYEAQ. The CDR3 length is 16 residues. CDR3 amino acids: CASSLRGGRLGNEQFF. The CDR3 region has the DNA TGTGCCAGCAGCTTACGGGGGGGCCGTCTGGGGAATGAGCAGTTCTTC.

This clonotype was counted between two and nine times. This sequence joins TRBV12-3 or TRBV12-4 and TRBJ1-2, with TRBD1 identical over 7 bases. This CDR3 region has 11 residues. V trimming: 3 bases; J trimming: 12 bases; junction bases outside the gene matches: 4. In nucleotides, the CDR3 is TGTGCCAGCAGTTTGGGACAGCCCCACACCTTC. Protein: CASSLGQPHTF.

This clonotype was found many times. The rearrangement links TRBV12-3 or TRBV12-4 to TRBJ2-3; TRBD1 matches at 9 bases. CDR3 size: 14 residues. V was clipped by 4 bases and J by 8 bases; unmatched bases: 7. The DNA of the CDR3 is TGTGCCAGCAGTTCGACAGGGGGAGTCGTTACGCAGTATTTT. This gives the protein CASSSTGGVVTQYF.